Each of the 14 T cell receptor beta chains below was sequenced from the same sample in a study of T-cell memory formation after mild COVID-19. TCRdb independently ran MiXCR on the 5' RACE reads; one entry per CDR3 protein. The sample has 150,000 to 200,000 distinct CDR3 sequences, about a fifth seen once. Sequenced material: PBMCs or a T cell subset sorted from them (not recorded which). These receptors came from an adult woman who had mild COVID-19 (a few samples of this study predate the infection). Cell type and time point are not known.

This chain joins TRBV12-3 or TRBV12-4 and TRBJ2-5; 7 nucleotides align to TRBD2. Unmatched junction bases numbered 12, after V lost 6 bases and J lost 2 bases. The CDR3 is made up of 16 amino acids. The CDR3, as DNA: TGTGCCAGCAGCCCAGGTGTGGGGGGGGAACAAGAGACCCAGTACTTC. Amino acids: CASSPGVGGEQETQYF.

This clonotype was seen only a few times. V gene TRBV9 combines with J gene TRBJ2-7, with TRBD2 identical over 7 bases. CDR1 is SGDLS and CDR2 is YYNGEE in the germline V gene. The ends lost 4 bases at V and 1 base at J; junction bases unmatched: 8. The CDR3 extends over 15 amino acids. The CDR3 region is CASSQDSGFSYEQYF. In DNA, the CDR3 is TGTGCCAGCAGCCAAGATAGCGGGTTTTCCTACGAGCAGTACTTC.

This clonotype was picked up a small number of times. The chain couples TRBV14 to TRBJ1-1; D unresolved. The germline V gene has CDR1 SGHDN and CDR2 FVKESK. The CDR3 extends over 12 amino acids. V was trimmed by 6 bases and J by 2 bases, leaving 7 bases between them. In nucleotides, the CDR3 is TGTGCCAGCAGATATAAAAACACTGAAGCTTTCTTT. This encodes CASRYKNTEAFF.

The V call is TRBV7-6, the J call TRBJ1-2; D perhaps matches TRBD1 (5 bases). This CDR3 spans 19 amino acids. The V gene's germline CDR1 is SGHVS and CDR2 FNYEAQ. The germline V and J ends were trimmed by 0 bases and 8 bases, with 28 bases remaining between them. CDR3: CASSLAFGPGSTELTGYTF. The CDR3 DNA is TGTGCCAGCAGCTTAGCATTCGGCCCAGGGTCCACGGAGCTAACCGGCTACACCTTC.

This clonotype was seen a single time. The chain recombines TRBV7-9 with TRBJ2-1, with TRBD2 matching 7 bases. J was trimmed by 0 bases and V by 5 bases; bases with no gene match: 7. Per the germline V gene, CDR1 is SEHNR and CDR2 is FQNEAQ (reference sequence). The length of the CDR3 is 16 residues. The CDR3 is CASSPGGGSSYNEQFF. In nucleotides, the CDR3 is TGTGCCAGCAGCCCCGGGGGAGGGAGCTCCTACAATGAGCAGTTCTTC.

The chain combines TRBV7-9 with TRBJ1-2; possible D gene TRBD1, 5 bases. The CDR3 sequence is 20 residues long. The V end lost 4 bases, the J end lost 5 bases, and 32 bases lay between the germline ends. Per germline, CDR1 SEHNR and CDR2 FQNEAQ (reference sequence). CDR3 nucleotide sequence: TGTGCCAGCAGCTCTTCTGAGACGAGCCTTAAAGGGACGGCGGATTATGGCTACACCTTC. Translation: CASSSSETSLKGTADYGYTF.

This clonotype was counted a few times. V gene TRBV6-6 combines with J gene TRBJ2-3; 13 bases map to TRBD2. The germline CDR1 and CDR2 sequences are MNHNY and SVGAGI (reference sequence). The CDR3 spans 17 residues. Trimming took 5 bases from V and 3 from J; bases not matched to a gene: 8. The CDR3: CASSVPGLAGSTDTQYF. DNA for the CDR3: TGTGCCAGCAGTGTGCCGGGACTAGCGGGAAGTACAGATACGCAGTATTTT.

There are a few counts of this clonotype. The V and J genes are TRBV5-1 and TRBJ2-7, with D tentatively TRBD1 (5 bases). The V gene's germline CDR1 is SGHRS and CDR2 YFSETQ. Trimming cost V 4 bases and J 6 bases, with 14 bases left between them. There are 13 residues in the CDR3. Written as DNA, the CDR3 is TGCGCCAGCAGCCACACTGACAGCCTCGAGCAGTACTTC. Its protein product is CASSHTDSLEQYF.

This chain links TRBV29-1 with TRBJ2-5; the match to TRBD2 covers 9 bases. Germline CDR1 SQVTM, CDR2 ANQGSEA. V dropped 4 bases and J dropped 3; count of bases not matched to a gene: 0. The CDR3 spans 12 residues. The CDR3 here is CSVVAGEETQYF. The CDR3 nucleotides read TGCAGCGTTGTAGCGGGGGAAGAGACCCAGTACTTC.

The chain joins TRBV6-1 to TRBJ1-1; tentative D call: TRBD1 (6 bases). Germline V gene data show CDR1 as MNHNS and CDR2 as SASEGT. The CDR3 length is 17 residues. The V end lost 7 bases, the J end lost 0 bases, and 21 bases lay between the germline ends. The CDR3 reads CASISSIGGPMNTEAFF. The CDR3 nucleotides read TGTGCCAGCATATCATCCATCGGGGGGCCCATGAACACTGAAGCTTTCTTT.

The chain combines TRBV27 with TRBJ1-4; D gene ambiguous. The CDR3 length is 13 residues. CDR1 and CDR2 from the germline V gene are MNHEY and SMNVEV (reference sequence). V lost 0 bases to trimming and J lost 10 bases, with 9 bases between them. CDR3 sequence reads: CASSLSAFGKLFF. CDR3 sequence (DNA): TGTGCCAGCAGTTTATCGGCATTCGGAAAACTGTTTTTT.

A few counts support this clonotype. The chain employs TRBV4-1 and TRBJ1-1, with TRBD1 matching 7 bases. CDR1 and CDR2 (germline): MGHRA, YSYEKL. V lost 0 bases and J lost 1; bases outside the gene matches: 8. The CDR3 has 17 amino acids. In DNA, the CDR3 is TGCGCCAGCAGCCAAGAGACAGGGTTTATCACGAACACTGAAGCTTTCTTT. This codes for CASSQETGFITNTEAFF.

The V gene is TRBV2, the J gene TRBJ1-5, with 9 bases fitting TRBD1. Trimming took 6 bases from V and 1 from J; bases not matched to a gene: 4. This CDR3 has 15 amino acids. Germline V CDR1 and CDR2: SNHLY, FYNNEI. The CDR3 DNA reads TGTGCCAGCAGAGACGGGACAGGGAGCAATCAGCCCCAGCATTTT. This sequence encodes CASRDGTGSNQPQHF.

V is TRBV5-6 and J is TRBJ2-7; possible D gene TRBD1, 5 bases. Between the trimmed V and J ends, which lost 4 bases and 3 bases, there was a span of 14 bases. This CDR3 is 14 amino acids long. In germline, CDR1 is SGHDT, CDR2 YYEEEE. The chain's CDR3 is CASSPGHQLYEQYF. CDR3 DNA sequence: TGTGCCAGCAGCCCCGGACACCAACTCTACGAGCAGTACTTC.